Listed here is a single TCR beta chain. This sample is part of a study of T cell changes during pregnancy in multiple sclerosis. V lost 7 bases and J lost 6, with 22 bases in between. The CDR3 covers 15 residues. CDR1 is MNHNY and CDR2 is SVGAGI in the germline V gene (reference sequence). Assay used: immunoSEQ multiplex PCR; TCRdb lists only in-frame clones, some missing. The sample holds some 38,000 clones, roughly 89% seen once. This TCR derives from a female donor in good health, enrolled as a control in a pregnancy study. The V and J genes are TRBV6-6 and TRBJ2-7; maybe TRBD1 (5 bases). The sample here was CD4+ T cells from peripheral blood mononuclear cells, taken in the second trimester of pregnancy. The DNA for the CDR3 is TGTGCCAGCATCGAACAGGCCTCCGCGAACGGCGAGCAGTACTTC. Its protein is CASIEQASANGEQYF.